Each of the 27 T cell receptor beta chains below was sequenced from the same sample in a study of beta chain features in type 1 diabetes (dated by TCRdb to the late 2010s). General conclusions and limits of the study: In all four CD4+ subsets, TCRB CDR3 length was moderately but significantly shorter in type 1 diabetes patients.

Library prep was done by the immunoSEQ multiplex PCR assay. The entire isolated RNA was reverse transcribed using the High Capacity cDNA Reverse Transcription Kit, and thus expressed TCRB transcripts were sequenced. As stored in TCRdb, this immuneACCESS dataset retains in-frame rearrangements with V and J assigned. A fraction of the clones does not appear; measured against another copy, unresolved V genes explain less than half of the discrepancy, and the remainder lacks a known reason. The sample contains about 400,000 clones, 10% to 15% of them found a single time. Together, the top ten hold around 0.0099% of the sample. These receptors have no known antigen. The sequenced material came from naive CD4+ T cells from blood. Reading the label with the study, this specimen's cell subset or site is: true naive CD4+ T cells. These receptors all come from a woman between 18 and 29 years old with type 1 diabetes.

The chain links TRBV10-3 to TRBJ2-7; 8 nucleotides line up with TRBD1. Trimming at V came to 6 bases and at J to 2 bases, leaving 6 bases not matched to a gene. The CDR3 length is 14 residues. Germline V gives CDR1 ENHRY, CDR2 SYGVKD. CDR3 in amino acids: CAIRDDRGAYEQYF. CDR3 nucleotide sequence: TGTGCCATCAGGGACGACAGGGGAGCCTACGAGCAGTACTTC.

The CDR3 here is CASSQERQGVTGELFF. The CDR3 DNA reads as TGCGCCAGCAGCCAAGAACGACAGGGTGTAACCGGGGAGCTGTTTTTT. V and J are TRBV4-3 and TRBJ2-2; TRBD1 matches 7 bases. The CDR3 spans 16 residues. CDR1 is LGHNA, CDR2 YSLEER, per germline. The ends lost 0 bases at V and 5 bases at J; junction bases unmatched: 6.

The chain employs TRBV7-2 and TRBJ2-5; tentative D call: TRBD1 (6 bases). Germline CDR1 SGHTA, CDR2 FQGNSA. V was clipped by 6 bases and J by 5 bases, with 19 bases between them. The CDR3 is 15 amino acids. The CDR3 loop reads CASREYGTLTETQYF. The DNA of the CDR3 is TGTGCCAGCAGGGAATACGGGACATTGACGGAGACCCAGTACTTC.

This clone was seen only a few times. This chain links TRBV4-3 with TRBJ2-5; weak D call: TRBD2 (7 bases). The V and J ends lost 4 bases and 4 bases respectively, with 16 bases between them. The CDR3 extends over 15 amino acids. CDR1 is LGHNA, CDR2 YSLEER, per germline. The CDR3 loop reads CASSPNQGRGETQYF. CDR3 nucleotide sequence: TGCGCCAGCAGCCCGAATCAGGGGAGGGGAGAGACCCAGTACTTC.

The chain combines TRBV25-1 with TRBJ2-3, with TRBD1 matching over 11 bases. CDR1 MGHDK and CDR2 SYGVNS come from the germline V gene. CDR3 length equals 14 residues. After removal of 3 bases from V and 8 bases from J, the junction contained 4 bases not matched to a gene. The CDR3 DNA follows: TGTGCCAGCAGTGAGGGGACAGGGGGGAGTACGCAGTATTTT. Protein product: CASSEGTGGSTQYF.

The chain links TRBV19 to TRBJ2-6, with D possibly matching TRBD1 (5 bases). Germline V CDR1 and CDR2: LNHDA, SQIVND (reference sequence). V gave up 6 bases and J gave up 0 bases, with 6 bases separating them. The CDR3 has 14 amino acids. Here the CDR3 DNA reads TGTGCCAGTAGAGACAGCTCTGGGGCCAACGTCCTGACTTTC. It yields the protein CASRDSSGANVLTF.

CDR3 protein: CASSFRLAGGSTDTQYF. CDR3 in DNA: TGTGCCAGCAGCTTCCGACTAGCGGGGGGGAGCACAGATACGCAGTATTTT. The chain combines TRBV5-4 with TRBJ2-3, with 14 bases fitting TRBD2. This CDR3 has 17 amino acids. V was pared by 2 bases and J by 0 bases, with 2 bases of the junction left unmatched. Germline CDR1 SGHNT, CDR2 YYREEE (reference sequence).

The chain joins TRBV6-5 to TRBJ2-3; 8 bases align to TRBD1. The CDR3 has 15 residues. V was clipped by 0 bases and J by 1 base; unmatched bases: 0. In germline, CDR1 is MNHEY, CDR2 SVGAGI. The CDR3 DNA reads TGTGCCAGCAGTTACTCGGACAGGGGCACAGATACGCAGTATTTT. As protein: CASSYSDRGTDTQYF.

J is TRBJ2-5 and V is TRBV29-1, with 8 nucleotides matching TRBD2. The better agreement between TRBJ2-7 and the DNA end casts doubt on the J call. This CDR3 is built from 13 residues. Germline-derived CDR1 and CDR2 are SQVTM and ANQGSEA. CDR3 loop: CSVILAVTYEQYF. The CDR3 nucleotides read TGCAGCGTTATACTAGCGGTTACCTACGAGCAGTACTTC.

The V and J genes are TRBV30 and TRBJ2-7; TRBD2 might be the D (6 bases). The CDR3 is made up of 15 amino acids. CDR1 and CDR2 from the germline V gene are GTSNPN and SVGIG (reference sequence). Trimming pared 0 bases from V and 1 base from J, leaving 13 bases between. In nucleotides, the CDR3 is TGTGCCTGGAGTGTAACCGGGACTCGATCCTACGAGCAGTACTTC. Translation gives CAWSVTGTRSYEQYF.

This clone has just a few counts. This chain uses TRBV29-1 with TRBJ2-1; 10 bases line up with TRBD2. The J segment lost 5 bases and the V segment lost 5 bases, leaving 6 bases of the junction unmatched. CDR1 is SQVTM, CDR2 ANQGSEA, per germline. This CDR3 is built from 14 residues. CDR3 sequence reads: CSVTGLAVDNEQFF. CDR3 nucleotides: TGCAGCGTTACCGGACTAGCGGTAGACAATGAGCAGTTCTTC.

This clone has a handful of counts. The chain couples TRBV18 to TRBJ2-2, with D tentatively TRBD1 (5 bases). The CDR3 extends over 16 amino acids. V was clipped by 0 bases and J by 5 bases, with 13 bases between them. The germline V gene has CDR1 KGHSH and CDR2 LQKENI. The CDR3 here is CASSPPSKGWTGELFF. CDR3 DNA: TGTGCCAGCTCACCACCTTCGAAGGGGTGGACCGGGGAGCTGTTTTTT.

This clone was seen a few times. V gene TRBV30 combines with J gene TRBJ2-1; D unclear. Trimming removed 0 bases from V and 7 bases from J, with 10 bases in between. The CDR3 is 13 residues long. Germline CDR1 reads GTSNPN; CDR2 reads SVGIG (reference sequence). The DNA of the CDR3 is TGTGCCTGGAGTGTACAACGGAGAAATGAGCAGTTCTTC. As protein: CAWSVQRRNEQFF.

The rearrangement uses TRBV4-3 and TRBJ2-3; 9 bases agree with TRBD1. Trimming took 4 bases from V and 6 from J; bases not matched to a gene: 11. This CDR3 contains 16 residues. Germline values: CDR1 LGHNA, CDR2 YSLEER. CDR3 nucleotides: TGCGCCAGCAGCCTCCGTGGACAGGGGATTGAGGATACGCAGTATTTT. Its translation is CASSLRGQGIEDTQYF.

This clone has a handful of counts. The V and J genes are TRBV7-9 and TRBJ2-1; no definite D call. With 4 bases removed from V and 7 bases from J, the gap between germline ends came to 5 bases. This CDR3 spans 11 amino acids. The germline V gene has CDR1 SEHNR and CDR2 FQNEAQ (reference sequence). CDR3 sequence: CASSYKNEQFF. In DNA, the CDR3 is TGTGCCAGCAGCTACAAGAATGAGCAGTTCTTC.

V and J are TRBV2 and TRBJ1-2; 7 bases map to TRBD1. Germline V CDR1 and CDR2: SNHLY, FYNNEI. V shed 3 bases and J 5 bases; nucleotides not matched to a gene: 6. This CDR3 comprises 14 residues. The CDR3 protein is CASSENRGLYGYTF. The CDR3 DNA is TGTGCCAGCAGTGAGAACAGGGGCCTTTATGGCTACACCTTC.

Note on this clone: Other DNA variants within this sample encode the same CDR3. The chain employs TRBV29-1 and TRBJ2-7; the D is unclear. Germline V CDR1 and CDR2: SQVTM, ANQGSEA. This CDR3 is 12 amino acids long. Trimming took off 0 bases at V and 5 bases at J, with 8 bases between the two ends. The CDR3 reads CSVEDPGDEQYF. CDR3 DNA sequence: TGCAGCGTTGAAGATCCCGGAGACGAGCAGTACTTC.

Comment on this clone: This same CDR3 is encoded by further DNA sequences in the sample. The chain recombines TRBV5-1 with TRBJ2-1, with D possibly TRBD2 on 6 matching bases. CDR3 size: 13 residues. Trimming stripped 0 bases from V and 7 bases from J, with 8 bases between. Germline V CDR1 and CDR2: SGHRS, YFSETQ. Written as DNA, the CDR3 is TGCGCCAGCAGCTTGGCCGGGGGAAATGAGCAGTTCTTC. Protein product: CASSLAGGNEQFF. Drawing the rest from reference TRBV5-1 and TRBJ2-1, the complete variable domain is KAGVTQTPRYLIKTRGQQVTLSCSPISGHRSVSWYQQTPGQGLQFLFEYFSETQRNKGNFPGRFSGRQFSNSRSEMNVSTLELGDSALYLCASSLAGGNEQFFGPGTRLTVL.

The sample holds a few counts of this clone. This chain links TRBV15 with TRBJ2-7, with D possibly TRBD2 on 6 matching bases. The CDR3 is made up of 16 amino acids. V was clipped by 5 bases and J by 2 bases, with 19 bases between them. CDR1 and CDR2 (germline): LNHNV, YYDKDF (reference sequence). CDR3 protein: CATSSPGVAATYEQYF. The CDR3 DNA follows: TGTGCCACCAGCTCCCCGGGGGTTGCGGCTACCTACGAGCAGTACTTC.

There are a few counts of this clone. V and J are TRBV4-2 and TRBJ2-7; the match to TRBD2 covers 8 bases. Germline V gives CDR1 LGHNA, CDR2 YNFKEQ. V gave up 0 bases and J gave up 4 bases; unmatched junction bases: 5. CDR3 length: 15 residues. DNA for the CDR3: TGTGCCAGCAGCCAAGATGTACTAGCGGCGTACGAGCAGTACTTC. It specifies CASSQDVLAAYEQYF.

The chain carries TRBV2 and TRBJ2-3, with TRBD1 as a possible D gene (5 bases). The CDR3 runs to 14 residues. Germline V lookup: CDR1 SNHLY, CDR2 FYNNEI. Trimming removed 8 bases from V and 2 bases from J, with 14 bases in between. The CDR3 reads CASQSQGPTDTQYF. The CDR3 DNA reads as TGTGCCAGCCAATCCCAGGGCCCCACAGATACGCAGTATTTT.

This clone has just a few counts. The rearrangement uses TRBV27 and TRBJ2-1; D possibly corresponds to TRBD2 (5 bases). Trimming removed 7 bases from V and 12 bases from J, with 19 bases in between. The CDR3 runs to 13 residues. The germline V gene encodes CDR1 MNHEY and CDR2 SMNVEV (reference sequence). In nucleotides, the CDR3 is TGTGCCAGCAAGGTGCCTCTCGCGGGTGTGCAGTTCTTC. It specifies CASKVPLAGVQFF.

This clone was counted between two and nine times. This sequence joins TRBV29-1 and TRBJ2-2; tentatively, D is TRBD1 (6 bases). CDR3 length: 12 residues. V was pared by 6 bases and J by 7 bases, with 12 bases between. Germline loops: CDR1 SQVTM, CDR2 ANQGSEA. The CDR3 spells CSVGRGYGELFF. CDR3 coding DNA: TGCAGCGTGGGTAGGGGGTACGGGGAGCTGTTTTTT.

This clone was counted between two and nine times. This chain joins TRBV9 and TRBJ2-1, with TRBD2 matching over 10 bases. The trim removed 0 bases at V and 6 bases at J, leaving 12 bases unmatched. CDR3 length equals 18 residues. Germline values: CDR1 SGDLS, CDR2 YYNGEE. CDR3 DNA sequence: TGTGCCAGCAGCGTAGCTTCCTCTCTAGCGGGAGACCGCAATGAGCAGTTCTTC. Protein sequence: CASSVASSLAGDRNEQFF.

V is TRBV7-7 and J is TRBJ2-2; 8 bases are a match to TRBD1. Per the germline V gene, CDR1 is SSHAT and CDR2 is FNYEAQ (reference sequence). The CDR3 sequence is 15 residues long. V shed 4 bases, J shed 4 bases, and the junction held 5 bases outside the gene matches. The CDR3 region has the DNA TGTGCCAGCAGCTCGGACAGGGTCGGCACCGGGGAGCTGTTTTTT. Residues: CASSSDRVGTGELFF.

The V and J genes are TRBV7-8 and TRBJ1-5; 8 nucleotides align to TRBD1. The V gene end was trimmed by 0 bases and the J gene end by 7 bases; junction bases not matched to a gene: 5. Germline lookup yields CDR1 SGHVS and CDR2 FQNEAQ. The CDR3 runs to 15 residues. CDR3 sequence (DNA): TGTGCCAGCAGCTTAGCCAGGACAGGGTGGCAGCCCCAGCATTTT. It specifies CASSLARTGWQPQHF.

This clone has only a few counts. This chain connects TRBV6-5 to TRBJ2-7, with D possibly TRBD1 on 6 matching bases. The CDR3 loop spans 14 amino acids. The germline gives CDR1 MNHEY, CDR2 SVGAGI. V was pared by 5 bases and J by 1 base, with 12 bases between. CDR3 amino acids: CASSRTGISYEQYF. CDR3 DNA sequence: TGTGCCAGCAGTCGTACAGGGATATCCTACGAGCAGTACTTC.